The entry below describes one T cell receptor beta chain. Its antigen is unknown. This specimen comes from a study of CD8 T cells in Susac syndrome. After extraction with the RNeasy kit, roughly 0.45 to 1 ug of the RNA was reverse transcribed using random hexamers. The CDR3 of TCR beta was amplified by immunoSEQ multiplex PCR across 54 Vbeta and 13 Jbeta. TCRdb ran MiXCR on the immunoSEQ multiplex PCR reads and lists one entry per CDR3 protein. The data hold some 200,000 distinct CDR3 sequences, with over 90% observed a single time. The study's findings and limits: Individuals included in the TCR sequencing and HLA analysis were acknowledged by the study to be relatively few in number.

J gave up 7 bases and V 2 bases, and 5 bases lay outside the gene matches. The germline CDR1 and CDR2 sequences are GTSNPN and SVGIG (reference sequence). The CDR3 covers 13 residues. Sequencing targeted TCR beta in blood CD8+ and CD4+ T cells. Negative isolation yielded CD8+ and CD4+ T cells; FACS enriched TEMRA cells. The sequenced sample consisted of CD4+ T cells from PBMCs. The TCR originated in a human donor with multiple sclerosis. The chain couples TRBV30 to TRBJ1-5; TRBD1 matches 7 bases. As DNA, the CDR3 is TGTGCCTGGAGTTCCCACAGGGGACAGCCCCAGCATTTT. As protein: CAWSSHRGQPQHF. Using reference TRBV30 and TRBJ1-5 for the parts outside the CDR3, the full variable domain is SQTIHQWPATLVQPVGSPLSLECTVEGTSNPNLYWYRQAAGRGLQLLFYSVGIGQISSEVPQNLSASRPQDRQFILSSKKLLLSDSGFYLCAWSSHRGQPQHFGDGTRLSIL.